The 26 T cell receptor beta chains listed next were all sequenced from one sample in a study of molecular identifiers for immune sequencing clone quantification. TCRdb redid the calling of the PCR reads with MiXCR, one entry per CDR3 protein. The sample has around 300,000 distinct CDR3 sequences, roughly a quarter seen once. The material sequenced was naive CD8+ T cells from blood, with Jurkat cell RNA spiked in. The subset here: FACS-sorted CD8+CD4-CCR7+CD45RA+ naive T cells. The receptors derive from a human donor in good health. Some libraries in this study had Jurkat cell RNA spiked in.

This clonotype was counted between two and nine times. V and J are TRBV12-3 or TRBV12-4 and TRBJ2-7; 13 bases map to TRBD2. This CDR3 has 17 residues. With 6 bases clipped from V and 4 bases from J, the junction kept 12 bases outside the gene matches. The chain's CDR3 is CASSPTSGGTINYEQYF. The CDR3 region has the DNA TGTGCCAGCAGCCCGACTAGCGGGGGGACTATCAATTACGAGCAGTACTTC.

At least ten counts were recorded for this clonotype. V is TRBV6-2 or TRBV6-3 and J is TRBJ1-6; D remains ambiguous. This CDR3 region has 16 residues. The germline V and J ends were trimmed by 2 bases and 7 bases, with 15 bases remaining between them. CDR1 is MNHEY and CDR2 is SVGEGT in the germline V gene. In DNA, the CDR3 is TGTGCCAGCAGTTACGATAGACCGGTATGGAATTCACCCCTCCACTTT. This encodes CASSYDRPVWNSPLHF.

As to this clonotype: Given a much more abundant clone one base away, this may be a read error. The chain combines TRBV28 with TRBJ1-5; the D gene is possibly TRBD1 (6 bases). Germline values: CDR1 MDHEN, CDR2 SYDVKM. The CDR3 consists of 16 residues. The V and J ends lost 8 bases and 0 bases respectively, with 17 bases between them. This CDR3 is CASCPPGQFSNQPQHF. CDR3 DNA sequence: TGTGCCAGCTGCCCTCCCGGACAGTTTAGCAATCAGCCCCAGCATTTT.

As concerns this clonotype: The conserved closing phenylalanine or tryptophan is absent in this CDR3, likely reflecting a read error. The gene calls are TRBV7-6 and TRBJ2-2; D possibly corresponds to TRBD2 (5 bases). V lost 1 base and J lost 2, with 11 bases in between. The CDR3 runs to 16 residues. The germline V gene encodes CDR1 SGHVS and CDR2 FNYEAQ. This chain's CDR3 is CASSLVTGSNTGELFY. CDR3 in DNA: TGTGCCAGCAGCTTAGTGACTGGGAGCAACACCGGGGAGCTGTTTTAT.

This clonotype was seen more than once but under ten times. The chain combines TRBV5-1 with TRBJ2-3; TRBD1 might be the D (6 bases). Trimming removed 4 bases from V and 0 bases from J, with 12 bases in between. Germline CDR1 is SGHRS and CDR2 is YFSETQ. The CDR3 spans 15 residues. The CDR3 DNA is TGCGCCAGCAGCCCAGGACAGTTCAGCACAGATACGCAGTATTTT. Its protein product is CASSPGQFSTDTQYF.

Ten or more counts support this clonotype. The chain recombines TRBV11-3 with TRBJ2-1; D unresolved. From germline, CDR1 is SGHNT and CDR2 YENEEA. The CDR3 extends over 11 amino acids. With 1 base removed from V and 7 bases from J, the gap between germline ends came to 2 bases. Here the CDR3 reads CASSLANEQFF. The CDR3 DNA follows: TGTGCCAGCAGCTTAGCTAATGAGCAGTTCTTC. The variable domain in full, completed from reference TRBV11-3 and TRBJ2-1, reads EAGVVQSPRYKIIEKKQPVAFWCNPISGHNTLYWYLQNLGQGPELLIRYENEEAVDDSQLPKDRFSAERLKGVDSTLKIQPAELGDSAVYLCASSLANEQFFGPGTRLTVL.

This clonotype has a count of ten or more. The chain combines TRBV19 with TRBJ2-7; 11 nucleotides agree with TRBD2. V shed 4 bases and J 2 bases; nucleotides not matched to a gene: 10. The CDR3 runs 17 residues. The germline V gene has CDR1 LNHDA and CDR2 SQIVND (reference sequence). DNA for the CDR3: TGTGCCAGTAGTAGAGGGCTAGCGGGAGGAACCACCTACGAGCAGTACTTC. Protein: CASSRGLAGGTTYEQYF. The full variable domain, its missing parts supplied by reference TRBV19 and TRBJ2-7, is DGGITQSPKYLFRKEGQNVTLSCEQNLNHDAMYWYRQDPGQGLRLIYYSQIVNDFQKGDIAEGYSVSREKKESFPLTVTSAQKNPTAFYLCASSRGLAGGTTYEQYFGPGTRLTVT.

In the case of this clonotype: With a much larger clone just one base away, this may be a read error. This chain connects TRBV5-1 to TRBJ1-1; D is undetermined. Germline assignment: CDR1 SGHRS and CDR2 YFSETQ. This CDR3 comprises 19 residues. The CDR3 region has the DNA TGCGCCAGCAGCTCCCTGACATCCCTGGCGGGCGGAGAGAACACTGAAACTTTCTTT. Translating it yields CASSSLTSLAGGENTETFF.

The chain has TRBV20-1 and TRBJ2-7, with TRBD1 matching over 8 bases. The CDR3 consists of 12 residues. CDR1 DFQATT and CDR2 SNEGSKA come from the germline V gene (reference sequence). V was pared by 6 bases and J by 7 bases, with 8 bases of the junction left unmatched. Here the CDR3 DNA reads TGCAGTGCCCTGGACAGGGTAGGGGAGCAGTACTTC. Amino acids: CSALDRVGEQYF.

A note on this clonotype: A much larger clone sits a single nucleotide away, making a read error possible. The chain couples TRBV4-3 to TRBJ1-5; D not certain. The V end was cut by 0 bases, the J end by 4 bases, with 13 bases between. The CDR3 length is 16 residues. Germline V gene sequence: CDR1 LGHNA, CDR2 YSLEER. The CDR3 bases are TGCGCCAGCAGCCAAGAAGTGGGTGGACCTAATCAGCCCCAGCATTTT. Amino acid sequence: CASSQEVGGPNQPQHF.

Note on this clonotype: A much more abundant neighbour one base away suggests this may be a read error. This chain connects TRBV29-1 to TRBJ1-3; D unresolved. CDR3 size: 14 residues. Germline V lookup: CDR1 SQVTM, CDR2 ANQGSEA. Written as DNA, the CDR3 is TGCAGCGTATTAGGCTTGGGCTCTGGAACCACCATATATTTT. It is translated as CSVLGLGSGTTIYF.

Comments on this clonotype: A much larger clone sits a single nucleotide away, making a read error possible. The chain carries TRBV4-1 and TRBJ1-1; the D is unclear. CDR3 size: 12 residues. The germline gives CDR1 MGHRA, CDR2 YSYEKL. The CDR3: CATSQTGSEAFF. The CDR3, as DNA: TGCGCCACCAGCCAAACGGGCAGTGAAGCTTTCTTT.

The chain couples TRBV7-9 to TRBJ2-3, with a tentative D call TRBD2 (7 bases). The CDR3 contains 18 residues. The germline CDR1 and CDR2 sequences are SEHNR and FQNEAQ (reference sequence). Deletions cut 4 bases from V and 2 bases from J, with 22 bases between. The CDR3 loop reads CASSSYPGRGPLTDTQYF. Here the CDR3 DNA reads TGTGCCAGCAGCTCCTACCCCGGGCGGGGGCCTCTCACAGATACGCAGTATTTT.

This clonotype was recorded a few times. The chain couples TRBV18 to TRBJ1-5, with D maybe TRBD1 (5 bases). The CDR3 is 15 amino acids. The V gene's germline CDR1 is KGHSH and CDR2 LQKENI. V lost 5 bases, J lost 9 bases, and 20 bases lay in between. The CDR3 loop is CASSGPGPIVWPQHF. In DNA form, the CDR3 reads TGTGCCAGCTCAGGACCGGGACCTATCGTGTGGCCCCAGCATTTT. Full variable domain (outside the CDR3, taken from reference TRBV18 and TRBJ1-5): NAGVMQNPRHLVRRRGQEARLRCSPMKGHSHVYWYRQLPEEGLKFMVYLQKENIIDESGMPKERFSAEFPKEGPSILRIQQVVRGDSAAYFCASSGPGPIVWPQHFGDGTRLSIL.

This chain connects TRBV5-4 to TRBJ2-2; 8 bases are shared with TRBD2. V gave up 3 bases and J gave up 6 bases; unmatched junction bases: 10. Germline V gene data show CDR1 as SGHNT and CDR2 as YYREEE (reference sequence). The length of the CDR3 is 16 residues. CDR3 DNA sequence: TGTGCCAGCAGCTCCCCGGGGGGGGTAAACCCCGGGGAGCTGTTTTTT. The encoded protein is CASSSPGGVNPGELFF.

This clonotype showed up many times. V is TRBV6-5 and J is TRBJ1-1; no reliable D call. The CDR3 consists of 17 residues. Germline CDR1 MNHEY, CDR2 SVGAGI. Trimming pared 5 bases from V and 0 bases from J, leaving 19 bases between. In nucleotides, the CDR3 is TGTGCCAGCAGTCCCATCGGCAGTAACATCATGAACACTGAAGCTTTCTTT. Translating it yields CASSPIGSNIMNTEAFF.

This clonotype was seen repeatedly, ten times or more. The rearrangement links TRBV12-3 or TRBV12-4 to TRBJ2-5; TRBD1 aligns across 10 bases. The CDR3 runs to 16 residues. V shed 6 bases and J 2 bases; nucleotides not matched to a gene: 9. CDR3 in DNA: TGTGCCAGCAGCTCAAGCCGGGACAGGGGACAAGAGACCCAGTACTTC. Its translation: CASSSSRDRGQETQYF.

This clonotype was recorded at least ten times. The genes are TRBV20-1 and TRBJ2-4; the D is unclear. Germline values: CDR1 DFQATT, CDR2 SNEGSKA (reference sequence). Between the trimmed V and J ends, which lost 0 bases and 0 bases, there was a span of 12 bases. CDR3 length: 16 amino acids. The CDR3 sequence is CSARDPSNLAKNIQYF. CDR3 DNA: TGCAGTGCTAGAGATCCGAGTAATCTAGCCAAAAACATTCAGTACTTC.

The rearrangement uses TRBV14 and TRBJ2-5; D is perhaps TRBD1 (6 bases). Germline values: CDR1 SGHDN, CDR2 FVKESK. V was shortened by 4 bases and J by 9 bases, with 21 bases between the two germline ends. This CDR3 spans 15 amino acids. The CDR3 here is CASSPEGVGLEPQYF. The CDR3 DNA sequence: TGTGCCAGCAGCCCAGAGGGGGTCGGCCTGGAGCCCCAGTACTTC.

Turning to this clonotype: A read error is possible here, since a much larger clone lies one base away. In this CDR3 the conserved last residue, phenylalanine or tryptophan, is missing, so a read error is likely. CDR3 protein: CASSWPLAGDLNTQYL. For the CDR3, the DNA is TGTGCCAGCAGCTGGCCCCTAGCGGGAGATTTAAATACGCAGTATCTT. This chain connects TRBV13 to TRBJ2-3, with 10 bases lining up with TRBD2. Germline V gene lookup returns CDR1 PRHDT and CDR2 FYEKMQ (reference sequence). The CDR3 covers 16 residues. The V and J ends lost 4 bases and 7 bases, in that order; junction bases with no gene match: 11.

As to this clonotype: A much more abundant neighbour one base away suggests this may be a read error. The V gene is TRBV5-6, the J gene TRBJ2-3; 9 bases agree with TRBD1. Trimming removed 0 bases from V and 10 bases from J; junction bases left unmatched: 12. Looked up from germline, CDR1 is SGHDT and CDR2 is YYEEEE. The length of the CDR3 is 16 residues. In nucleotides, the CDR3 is TGTGCCAGCAGCTTGGACGGACAGGGGATGTCGGATGCGCAGTATTTT. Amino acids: CASSLDGQGMSDAQYF.

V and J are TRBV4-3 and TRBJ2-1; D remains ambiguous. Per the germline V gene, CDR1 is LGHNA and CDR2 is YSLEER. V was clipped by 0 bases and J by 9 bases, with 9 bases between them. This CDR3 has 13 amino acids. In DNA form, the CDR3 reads TGCGCCAGCAGCCAAGATACCGGGTTTGAGCAGTTCTTC. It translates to CASSQDTGFEQFF.

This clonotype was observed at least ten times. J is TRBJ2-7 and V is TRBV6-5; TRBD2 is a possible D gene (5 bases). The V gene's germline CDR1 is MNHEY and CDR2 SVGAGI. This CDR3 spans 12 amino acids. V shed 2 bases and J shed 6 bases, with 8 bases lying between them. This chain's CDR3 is CASSYTGVEQYF. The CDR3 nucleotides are TGTGCCAGCAGTTACACCGGGGTCGAGCAGTACTTC.

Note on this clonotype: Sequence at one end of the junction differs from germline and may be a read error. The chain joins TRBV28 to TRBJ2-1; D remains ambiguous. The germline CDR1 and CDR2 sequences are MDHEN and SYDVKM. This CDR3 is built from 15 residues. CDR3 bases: TGTGTCAGCAGTCCCCGACCGAGCTCCTACAATGAGCAGTTCTTC. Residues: CVSSPRPSSYNEQFF.

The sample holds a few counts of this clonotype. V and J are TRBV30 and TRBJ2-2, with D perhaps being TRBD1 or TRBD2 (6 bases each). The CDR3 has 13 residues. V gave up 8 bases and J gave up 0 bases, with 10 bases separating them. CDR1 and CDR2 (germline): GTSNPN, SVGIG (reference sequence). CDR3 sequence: CALRGANTGELFF. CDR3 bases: TGTGCCCTGAGGGGGGCGAACACCGGGGAGCTGTTTTTT.

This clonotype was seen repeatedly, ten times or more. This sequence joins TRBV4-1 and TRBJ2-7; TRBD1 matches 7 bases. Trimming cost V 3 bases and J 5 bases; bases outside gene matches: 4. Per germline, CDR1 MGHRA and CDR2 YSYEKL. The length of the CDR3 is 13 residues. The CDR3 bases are TGCGCCAGCAGCCAGGTACAGGGGAACGAGCAGTACTTC. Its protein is CASSQVQGNEQYF.